These 23 T cell receptor beta chains were all obtained from the same sample, sequenced in a study of blood T cell repertoires in COVID-19 (TCRdb year 2020). The library came from the immunoSEQ multiplex PCR assay. What TCRdb holds here is the immuneACCESS table cut down to in-frame rearrangements. Part of the clones is not present; checked against another copy, under half of the missing clones reflect an unresolved V gene, and the others are unexplained. The table for this sample lists 150,000 or so clones; roughly 87% of them were counted only once. Of the sample, more than 5% falls within the top ten clones. The sequencing input was peripheral blood. These receptors came from a human donor in a cohort sampled during active COVID-19.

The chain links TRBV10-2 to TRBJ2-5; TRBD2 agrees at 7 bases. Unmatched junction bases numbered 12, after V lost 6 bases and J lost 2 bases. The CDR3 has 16 amino acids. Germline V gives CDR1 WSHSY, CDR2 SAAADI. The CDR3 sequence: CASSPLGAGRQETQYF. The CDR3 coding sequence is TGCGCCAGCAGCCCCCTGGGAGCGGGAAGGCAAGAGACCCAGTACTTC.

The chain employs TRBV6-4 and TRBJ2-6, with D unclear. Trimming stripped 4 bases from V and 3 bases from J, with 10 bases between. CDR1 and CDR2 from the germline V gene are MRHNA and SNTAGT. The length of the CDR3 is 15 residues. The CDR3 region is CASSVDSNGANVLTF. CDR3 nucleotide sequence: TGTGCCAGCAGTGTCGATAGTAATGGGGCCAACGTCCTGACTTTC.

The J gene is TRBJ1-1, the V gene TRBV30; D is unresolved. Germline-derived CDR1 and CDR2 are GTSNPN and SVGIG (reference sequence). Trimming pared 0 bases from V and 10 bases from J, leaving 12 bases between. This CDR3 region has 12 residues. CDR3: CAWSVLWEGAFF. For the CDR3, the DNA is TGTGCCTGGAGTGTACTATGGGAGGGAGCTTTCTTT. The whole variable domain, filled in from reference TRBV30 and TRBJ1-1, reads SQTIHQWPATLVQPVGSPLSLECTVEGTSNPNLYWYRQAAGRGLQLLFYSVGIGQISSEVPQNLSASRPQDRQFILSSKKLLLSDSGFYLCAWSVLWEGAFFGQGTRLTVV.

The genes are TRBV18 and TRBJ2-7; 9 nucleotides line up with TRBD1. The CDR3 spans 15 residues. Germline CDR1 reads KGHSH; CDR2 reads LQKENI. Losses at the gene ends were 3 bases for V and 5 bases for J; bases not matched to a gene: 8. The chain's CDR3 is CASSPSTGGFHEQYF. In DNA, the CDR3 is TGTGCCAGCTCACCTTCGACAGGGGGTTTCCACGAGCAGTACTTC. Full variable domain (outside the CDR3, taken from reference TRBV18 and TRBJ2-7): NAGVMQNPRHLVRRRGQEARLRCSPMKGHSHVYWYRQLPEEGLKFMVYLQKENIIDESGMPKERFSAEFPKEGPSILRIQQVVRGDSAAYFCASSPSTGGFHEQYFGPGTRLTVT.

This chain links TRBV11-3 with TRBJ2-1; no clear D. The CDR3 totals 15 residues. V was pared by 5 bases and J by 0 bases, with 11 bases between. Looked up from germline, CDR1 is SGHNT and CDR2 is YENEEA. The CDR3 coding sequence is TGTGCCAGCAGCCCCCGTATTTTCTCCTACAATGAGCAGTTCTTC. This sequence encodes CASSPRIFSYNEQFF. The full variable domain, rest sourced from reference TRBV11-3 and TRBJ2-1, is EAGVVQSPRYKIIEKKQPVAFWCNPISGHNTLYWYLQNLGQGPELLIRYENEEAVDDSQLPKDRFSAERLKGVDSTLKIQPAELGDSAVYLCASSPRIFSYNEQFFGPGTRLTVL.

The J gene is TRBJ1-2, the V gene TRBV5-1; possible D gene TRBD1, 5 bases. With 4 bases removed from V and 3 bases from J, the gap between germline ends came to 7 bases. The CDR3 length is 12 residues. CDR1 and CDR2 (germline): SGHRS, YFSETQ. The CDR3 is CASSPTDYGYTF. The CDR3 DNA sequence: TGCGCCAGCAGCCCGACAGACTATGGCTACACCTTC.

The gene calls are TRBV7-2 and TRBJ2-7; 11 nucleotides line up with TRBD1. Germline V gene data show CDR1 as SGHTA and CDR2 as FQGNSA. This CDR3 is 15 amino acids long. V shed 5 bases and J 12 bases; nucleotides not matched to a gene: 15. DNA for the CDR3: TGTGCCAGCAGCCCCGGACAGGGGGCTCCCGAGGAGTGGTACTTC. Translated: CASSPGQGAPEEWYF.

The chain carries TRBV21-1 and TRBJ2-5; no check of the table's D call, TRBD1, against the DNA was made. TRBV21-1 is recorded as a pseudogene. The CDR3 spans 20 residues. CDR3 bases: TGTGCCAGCAGCAACCCTAAAGGGACAGGGGATAAGGGGCAACAAGAGACCCAGTACTTC. Its translation: CASSNPKGTGDKGQQETQYF.

This sequence joins TRBV2 and TRBJ2-3, with TRBD2 identical over 12 bases. CDR1 and CDR2 from the germline V gene are SNHLY and FYNNEI. V lost 2 bases and J lost 0; bases outside the gene matches: 12. The CDR3 spans 20 residues. Written as DNA, the CDR3 is TGTGCCAGCAGTGAAAGAACTAGCGGGAGGCCTTACGCTAGCACAGATACGCAGTATTTT. Protein: CASSERTSGRPYASTDTQYF.

This chain connects TRBV10-3 to TRBJ2-7; D remains ambiguous. V lost 7 bases and J lost 3, with 19 bases in between. The CDR3 loop spans 15 amino acids. The germline CDR1 and CDR2 sequences are ENHRY and SYGVKD. In DNA, the CDR3 is TGTGCCATCACCGATCCGTCGTTATCGCGCTACGAGCAGTACTTC. Protein sequence: CAITDPSLSRYEQYF.

For the CDR3, the DNA is TGTGCCAGCAGCCGGACTGGTCGTGAAGCTTTCTTT. As protein: CASSRTGREAFF. The chain uses TRBV13 and TRBJ1-1; D uncertain. There are 12 residues in the CDR3. Per germline, CDR1 PRHDT and CDR2 FYEKMQ (reference sequence). Trimming stripped 5 bases from V and 7 bases from J, with 11 bases between. The full variable domain, in which reference TRBV13 and TRBJ1-1 provide the parts outside the CDR3, is AAGVIQSPRHLIKEKRETATLKCYPIPRHDTVYWYQQGPGQDPQFLISFYEKMQSDKGSIPDRFSAQQFSDYHSELNMSSLELGDSALYFCASSRTGREAFFGQGTRLTVV.

The chain links TRBV9 to TRBJ1-1, with D maybe TRBD1 (5 bases). The CDR3 has 15 amino acids. The germline V gene has CDR1 SGDLS and CDR2 YYNGEE. V gave up 0 bases and J gave up 5 bases, with 14 bases separating them. CDR3 bases: TGTGCCAGCAGCGTAGGCGTGGTCGGGGGGACTGAAGCTTTCTTT. This gives the protein CASSVGVVGGTEAFF.

The rearrangement uses TRBV9 and TRBJ1-5; D gene unclear. This CDR3 is 14 amino acids long. Germline V gene data show CDR1 as SGDLS and CDR2 as YYNGEE. V was cut by 0 bases and J by 8 bases, with 12 bases left in between. CDR3 DNA sequence: TGTGCCAGCAGCGTAGATCCGGTGTCGGAGCCCCAGCATTTT. Protein sequence: CASSVDPVSEPQHF. The full variable domain, with the rest looked up from reference TRBV9 and TRBJ1-5, is DSGVTQTPKHLITATGQRVTLRCSPRSGDLSVYWYQQSLDQGLQFLIQYYNGEERAKGNILERFSAQQFPDLHSELNLSSLELGDSALYFCASSVDPVSEPQHFGDGTRLSIL.

The chain carries TRBV19 and TRBJ2-2; perhaps TRBD1 as D (6 bases). The V gene lost 5 bases and the J gene lost 0 bases, with 13 bases spanning the gap. Germline assignment: CDR1 LNHDA and CDR2 SQIVND (reference sequence). The CDR3 spans 16 residues. The CDR3 DNA reads as TGTGCCAGTAGTTTTTTGGGGGCTTCGAACACCGGGGAGCTGTTTTTT. Residues: CASSFLGASNTGELFF.

This chain joins TRBV11-3 and TRBJ2-1; 7 bases map to TRBD1. This CDR3 comprises 16 residues. Germline V CDR1 and CDR2: SGHNT, YENEEA. The V gene end was trimmed by 5 bases and the J gene end by 5 bases; junction bases not matched to a gene: 12. This CDR3 reads CASSPFIQGLHNEQFF. As DNA, the CDR3 is TGTGCCAGCAGCCCCTTTATACAGGGGCTACACAATGAGCAGTTCTTC.

The V and J genes are TRBV10-1 and TRBJ2-2; tentatively, D is TRBD2 (5 bases). The CDR3 is 16 amino acids. In germline, CDR1 is WNHNN, CDR2 SYGVQD (reference sequence). V lost 0 bases to trimming and J lost 4 bases, with 12 bases between them. The CDR3 DNA follows: TGCGCCAGCAGTGAGTCCGGGTCTCGGGGCACCGGGGAGCTGTTTTTT. Translated: CASSESGSRGTGELFF.

This chain joins TRBV20-1 and TRBJ2-3; D is undetermined. This CDR3 contains 11 residues. Germline V lookup: CDR1 DFQATT, CDR2 SNEGSKA (reference sequence). V was pared by 7 bases and J by 1 base, with 6 bases between. CDR3: CSGEGTDTQYF. CDR3 sequence (DNA): TGCAGTGGAGAGGGCACAGATACGCAGTATTTT.

The genes are TRBV2 and TRBJ1-4; TRBD1 matches at 9 bases. From germline, CDR1 is SNHLY and CDR2 FYNNEI. The CDR3 spans 16 residues. V lost 5 bases, J lost 8 bases, and 12 bases stayed unmatched. The CDR3 coding sequence is TGTGCCAGCAGTCCCACACCGGGACAGGGCTGGGAAAAACTGTTTTTT. It specifies CASSPTPGQGWEKLFF.

V usage is TRBV27 and J usage is TRBJ1-2, with TRBD1 matching over 10 bases. Germline CDR1 is MNHEY and CDR2 is SMNVEV (reference sequence). The CDR3 length is 17 residues. Trimming cost V 5 bases and J 2 bases; bases outside gene matches: 11. The CDR3 is CASSPRTGTGVNYGYTF. The CDR3 bases are TGTGCCAGCAGTCCTCGAACCGGGACAGGGGTAAACTATGGCTACACCTTC.

The chain joins TRBV11-3 to TRBJ2-7, with D possibly matching TRBD2 (5 bases). The V gene's germline CDR1 is SGHNT and CDR2 YENEEA. CDR3 length equals 18 residues. Trimming left V 4 bases short and J 2 bases short, with 24 bases between. The CDR3 loop reads CASSYTLRTRRTTYEQYF. The CDR3 DNA sequence: TGTGCCAGCAGCTACACCCTACGAACTAGAAGGACGACCTACGAGCAGTACTTC.

This sequence joins TRBV6-2 or TRBV6-3 and TRBJ2-7, with 9 bases aligning to TRBD1. The CDR3 is made up of 15 amino acids. With V trimmed by 4 bases and J by 1 base, 5 bases remained unmatched. Per the germline V gene, CDR1 is MNHEY and CDR2 is SVGEGT. CDR3 sequence: CASSSGDRVSYEQYF. CDR3 DNA: TGTGCCAGCAGTTCGGGGGACAGGGTTTCCTACGAGCAGTACTTC.

The J gene is TRBJ2-7, the V gene TRBV28; 8 nucleotides align to TRBD2. The germline V gene has CDR1 MDHEN and CDR2 SYDVKM. The V segment lost 5 bases and the J segment 3 bases; nucleotides outside the gene matches: 6. This CDR3 has 14 residues. The CDR3 bases are TGTGCCAGCAGTCCTCCGGGACTAGGCTACGAGCAGTACTTC. Encoded protein: CASSPPGLGYEQYF.

This rearrangement joins TRBV5-1 to TRBJ2-7; tentative D call: TRBD2 (5 bases). Trimming cost V 5 bases and J 7 bases, with 13 bases left between them. The germline CDR1 and CDR2 sequences are SGHRS and YFSETQ. This CDR3 region has 12 residues. This chain's CDR3 is CASRDWTGEQYF. CDR3 in DNA: TGCGCCAGCAGGGATTGGACGGGGGAGCAGTACTTC.